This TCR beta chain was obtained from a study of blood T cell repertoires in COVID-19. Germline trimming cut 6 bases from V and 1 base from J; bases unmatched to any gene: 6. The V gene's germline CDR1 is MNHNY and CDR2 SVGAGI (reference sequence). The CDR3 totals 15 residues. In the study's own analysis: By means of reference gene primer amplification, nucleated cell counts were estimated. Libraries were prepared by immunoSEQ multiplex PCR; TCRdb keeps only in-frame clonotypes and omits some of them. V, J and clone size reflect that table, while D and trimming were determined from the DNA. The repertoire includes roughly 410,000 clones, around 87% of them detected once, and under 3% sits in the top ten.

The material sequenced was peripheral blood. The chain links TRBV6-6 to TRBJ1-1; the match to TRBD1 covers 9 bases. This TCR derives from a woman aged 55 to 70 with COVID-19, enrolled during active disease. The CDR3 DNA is TGTGCCAGCAGCCCCGGACAGGGGAGGAACACTGAAGCTTTCTTT. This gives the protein CASSPGQGRNTEAFF.